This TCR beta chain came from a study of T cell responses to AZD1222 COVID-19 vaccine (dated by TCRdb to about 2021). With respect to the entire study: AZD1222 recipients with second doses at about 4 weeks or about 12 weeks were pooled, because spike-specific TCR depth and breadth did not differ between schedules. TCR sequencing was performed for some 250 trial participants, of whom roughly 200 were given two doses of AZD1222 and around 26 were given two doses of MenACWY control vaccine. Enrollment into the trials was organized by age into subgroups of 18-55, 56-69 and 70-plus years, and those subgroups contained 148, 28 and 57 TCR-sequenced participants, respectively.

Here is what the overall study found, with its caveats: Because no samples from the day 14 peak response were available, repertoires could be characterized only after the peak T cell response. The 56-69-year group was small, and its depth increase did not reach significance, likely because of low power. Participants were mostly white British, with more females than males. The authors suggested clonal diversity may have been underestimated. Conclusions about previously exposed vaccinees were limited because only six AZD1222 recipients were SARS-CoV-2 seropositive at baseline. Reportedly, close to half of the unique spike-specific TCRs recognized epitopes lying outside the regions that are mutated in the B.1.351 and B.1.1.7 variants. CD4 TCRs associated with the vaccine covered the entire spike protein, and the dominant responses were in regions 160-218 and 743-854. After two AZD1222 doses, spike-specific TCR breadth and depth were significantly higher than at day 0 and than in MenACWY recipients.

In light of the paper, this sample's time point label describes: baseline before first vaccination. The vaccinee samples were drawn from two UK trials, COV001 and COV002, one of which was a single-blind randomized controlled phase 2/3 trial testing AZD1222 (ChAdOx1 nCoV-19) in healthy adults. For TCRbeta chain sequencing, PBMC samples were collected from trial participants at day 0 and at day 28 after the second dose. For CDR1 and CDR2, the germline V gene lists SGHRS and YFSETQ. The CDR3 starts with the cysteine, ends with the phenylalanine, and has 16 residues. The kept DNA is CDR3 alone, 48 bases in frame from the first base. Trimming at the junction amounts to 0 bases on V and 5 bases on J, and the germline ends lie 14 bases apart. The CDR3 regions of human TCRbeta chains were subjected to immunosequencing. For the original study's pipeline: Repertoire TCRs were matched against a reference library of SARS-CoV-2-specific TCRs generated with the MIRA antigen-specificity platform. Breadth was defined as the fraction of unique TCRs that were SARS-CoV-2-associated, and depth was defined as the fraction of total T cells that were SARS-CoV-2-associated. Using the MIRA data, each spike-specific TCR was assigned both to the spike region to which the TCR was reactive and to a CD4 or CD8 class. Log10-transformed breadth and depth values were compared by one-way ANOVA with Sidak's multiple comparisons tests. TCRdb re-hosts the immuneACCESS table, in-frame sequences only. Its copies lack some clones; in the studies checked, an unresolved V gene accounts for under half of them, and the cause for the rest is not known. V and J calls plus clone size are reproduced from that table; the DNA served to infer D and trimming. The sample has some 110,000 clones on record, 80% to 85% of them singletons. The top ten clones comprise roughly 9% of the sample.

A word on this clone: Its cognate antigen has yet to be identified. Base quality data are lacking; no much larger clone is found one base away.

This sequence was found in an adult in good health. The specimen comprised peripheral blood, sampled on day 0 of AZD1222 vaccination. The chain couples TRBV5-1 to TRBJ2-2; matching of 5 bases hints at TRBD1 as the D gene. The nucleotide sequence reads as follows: TGCGCCAGCAGCTTGGTTCCAGGGTTAGGAACCGGGGAGCTGTTTTTT. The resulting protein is CASSLVPGLGTGELFF.